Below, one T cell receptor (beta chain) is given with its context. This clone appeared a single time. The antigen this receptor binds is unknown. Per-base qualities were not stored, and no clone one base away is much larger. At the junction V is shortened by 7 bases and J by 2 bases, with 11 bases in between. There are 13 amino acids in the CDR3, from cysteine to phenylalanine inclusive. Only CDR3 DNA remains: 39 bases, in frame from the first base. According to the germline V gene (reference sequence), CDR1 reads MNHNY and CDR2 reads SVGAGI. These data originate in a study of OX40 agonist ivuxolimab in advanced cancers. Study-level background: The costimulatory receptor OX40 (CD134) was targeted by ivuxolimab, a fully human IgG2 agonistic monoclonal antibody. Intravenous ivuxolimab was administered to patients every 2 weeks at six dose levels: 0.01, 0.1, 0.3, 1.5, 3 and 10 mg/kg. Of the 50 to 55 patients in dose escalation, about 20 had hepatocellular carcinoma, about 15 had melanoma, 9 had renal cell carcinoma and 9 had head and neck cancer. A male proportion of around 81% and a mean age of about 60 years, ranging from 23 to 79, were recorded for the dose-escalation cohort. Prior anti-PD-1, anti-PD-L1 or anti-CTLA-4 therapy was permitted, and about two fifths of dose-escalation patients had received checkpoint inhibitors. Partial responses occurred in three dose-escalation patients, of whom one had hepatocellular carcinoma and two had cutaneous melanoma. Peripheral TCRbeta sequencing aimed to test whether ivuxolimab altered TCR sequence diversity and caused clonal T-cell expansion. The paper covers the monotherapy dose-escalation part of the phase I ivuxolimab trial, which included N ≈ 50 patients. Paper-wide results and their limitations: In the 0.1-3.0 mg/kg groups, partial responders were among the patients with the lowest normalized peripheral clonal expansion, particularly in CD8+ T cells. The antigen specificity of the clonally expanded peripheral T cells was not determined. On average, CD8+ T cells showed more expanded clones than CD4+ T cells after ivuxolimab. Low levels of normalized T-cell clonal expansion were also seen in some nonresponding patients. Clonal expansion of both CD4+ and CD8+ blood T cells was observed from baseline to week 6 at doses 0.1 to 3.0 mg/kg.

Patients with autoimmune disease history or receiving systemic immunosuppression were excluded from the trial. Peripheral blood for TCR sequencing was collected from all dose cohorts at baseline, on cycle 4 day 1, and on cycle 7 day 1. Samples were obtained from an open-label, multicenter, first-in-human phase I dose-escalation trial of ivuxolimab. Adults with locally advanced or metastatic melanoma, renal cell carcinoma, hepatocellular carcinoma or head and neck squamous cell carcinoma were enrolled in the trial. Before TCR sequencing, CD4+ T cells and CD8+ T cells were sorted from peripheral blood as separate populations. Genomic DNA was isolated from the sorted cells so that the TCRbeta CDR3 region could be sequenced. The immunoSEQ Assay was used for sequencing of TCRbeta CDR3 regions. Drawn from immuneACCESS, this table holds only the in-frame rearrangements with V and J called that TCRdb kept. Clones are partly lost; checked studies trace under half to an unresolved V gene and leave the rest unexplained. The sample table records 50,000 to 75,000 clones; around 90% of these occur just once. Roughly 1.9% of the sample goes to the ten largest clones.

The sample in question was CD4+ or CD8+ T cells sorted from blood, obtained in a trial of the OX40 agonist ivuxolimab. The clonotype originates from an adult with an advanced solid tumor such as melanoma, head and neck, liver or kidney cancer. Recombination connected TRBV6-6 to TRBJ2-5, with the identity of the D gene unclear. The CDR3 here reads CASKRAVQETQYF. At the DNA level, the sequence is TGTGCCAGCAAACGGGCGGTTCAAGAGACCCAGTACTTC.